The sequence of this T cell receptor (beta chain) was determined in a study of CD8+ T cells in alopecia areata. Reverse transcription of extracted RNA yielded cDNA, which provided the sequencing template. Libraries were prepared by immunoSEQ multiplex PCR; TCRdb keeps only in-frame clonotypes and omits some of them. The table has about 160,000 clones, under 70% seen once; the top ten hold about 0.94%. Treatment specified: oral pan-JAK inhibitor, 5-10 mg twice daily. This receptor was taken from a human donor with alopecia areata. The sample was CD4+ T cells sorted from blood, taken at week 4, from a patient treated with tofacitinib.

CDR3: CSVGQGTRETQYF. In nucleotides, the CDR3 is TGCAGCGTTGGACAGGGGACGCGGGAGACCCAGTACTTC. The chain has TRBV29-1 and TRBJ2-5, with 8 bases matching TRBD1. With 4 bases clipped from V and 5 bases from J, the junction kept 6 bases outside the gene matches. Germline CDR1 reads SQVTM; CDR2 reads ANQGSEA. The CDR3 runs to 13 residues.